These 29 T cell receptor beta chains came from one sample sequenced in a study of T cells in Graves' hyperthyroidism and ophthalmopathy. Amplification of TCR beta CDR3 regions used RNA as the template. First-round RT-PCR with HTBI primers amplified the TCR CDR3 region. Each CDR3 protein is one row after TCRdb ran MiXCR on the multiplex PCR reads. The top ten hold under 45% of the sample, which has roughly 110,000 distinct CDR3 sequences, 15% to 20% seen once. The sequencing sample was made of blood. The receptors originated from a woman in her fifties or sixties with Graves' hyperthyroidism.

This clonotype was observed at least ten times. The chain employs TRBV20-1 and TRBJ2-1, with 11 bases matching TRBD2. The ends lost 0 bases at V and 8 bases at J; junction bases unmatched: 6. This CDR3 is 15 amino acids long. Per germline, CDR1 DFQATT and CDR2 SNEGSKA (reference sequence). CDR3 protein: CSARDIAGGPDEQFF. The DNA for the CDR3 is TGCAGTGCTAGAGATATAGCGGGAGGGCCCGATGAGCAGTTCTTC.

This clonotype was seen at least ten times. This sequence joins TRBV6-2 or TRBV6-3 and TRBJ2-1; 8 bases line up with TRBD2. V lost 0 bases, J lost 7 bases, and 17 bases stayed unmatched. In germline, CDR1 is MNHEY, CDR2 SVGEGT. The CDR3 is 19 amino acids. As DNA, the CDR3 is TGTGCCAGCAGTTACTCGATAGCACTAGCGGTACCCTTTAAGAATGAGCAGTTCTTC. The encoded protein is CASSYSIALAVPFKNEQFF.

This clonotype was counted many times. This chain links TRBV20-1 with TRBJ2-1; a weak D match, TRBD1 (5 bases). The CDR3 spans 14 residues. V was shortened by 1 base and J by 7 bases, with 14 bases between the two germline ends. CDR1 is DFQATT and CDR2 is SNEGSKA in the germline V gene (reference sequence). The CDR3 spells CSARVYRLGNEQFF. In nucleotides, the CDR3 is TGCAGTGCTAGAGTCTACAGGCTTGGGAATGAGCAGTTCTTC.

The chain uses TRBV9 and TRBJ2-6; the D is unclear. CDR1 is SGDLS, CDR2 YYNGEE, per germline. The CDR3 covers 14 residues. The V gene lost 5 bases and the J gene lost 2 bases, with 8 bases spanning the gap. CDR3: CASSSQAGANVLTF. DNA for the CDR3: TGTGCCAGCAGTTCCCAAGCTGGGGCCAACGTCCTGACTTTC.

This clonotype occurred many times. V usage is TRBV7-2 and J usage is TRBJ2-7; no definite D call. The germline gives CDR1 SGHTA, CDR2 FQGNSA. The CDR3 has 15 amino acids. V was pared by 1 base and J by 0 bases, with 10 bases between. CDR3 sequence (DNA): TGTGCCAGCAGCTTAGGGTCAACCTCCTCCTACGAGCAGTACTTC. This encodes CASSLGSTSSYEQYF. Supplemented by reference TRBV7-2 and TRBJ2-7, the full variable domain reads GAGVSQSPSNKVTEKGKDVELRCDPISGHTALYWYRQSLGQGLEFLIYFQGNSAPDKSGLPSDRFSAERTGGSVSTLTIQRTQQEDSAVYLCASSLGSTSSYEQYFGPGTRLTVT.

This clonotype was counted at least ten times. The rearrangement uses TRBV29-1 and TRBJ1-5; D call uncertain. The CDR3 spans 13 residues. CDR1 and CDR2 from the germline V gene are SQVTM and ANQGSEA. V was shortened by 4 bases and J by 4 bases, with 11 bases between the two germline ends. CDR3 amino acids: CSVAFGSNQPQHF. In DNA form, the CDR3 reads TGCAGCGTTGCATTTGGAAGTAATCAGCCCCAGCATTTT.

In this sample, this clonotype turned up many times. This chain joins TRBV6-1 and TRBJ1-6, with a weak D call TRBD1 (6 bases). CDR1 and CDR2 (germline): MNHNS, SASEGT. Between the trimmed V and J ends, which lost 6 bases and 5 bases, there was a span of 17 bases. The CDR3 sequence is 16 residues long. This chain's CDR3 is CASSDRGIKDNSPLHF. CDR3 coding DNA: TGTGCCAGCAGCGATAGGGGGATAAAGGATAATTCACCCCTCCACTTT.

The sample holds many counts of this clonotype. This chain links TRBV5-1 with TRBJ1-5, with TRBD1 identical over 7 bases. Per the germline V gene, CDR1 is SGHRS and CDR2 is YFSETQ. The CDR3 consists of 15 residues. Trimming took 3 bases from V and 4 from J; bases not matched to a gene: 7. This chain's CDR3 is CASSSTGQKNQPQHF. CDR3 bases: TGCGCCAGCAGCTCAACGGGACAGAAAAATCAGCCCCAGCATTTT.

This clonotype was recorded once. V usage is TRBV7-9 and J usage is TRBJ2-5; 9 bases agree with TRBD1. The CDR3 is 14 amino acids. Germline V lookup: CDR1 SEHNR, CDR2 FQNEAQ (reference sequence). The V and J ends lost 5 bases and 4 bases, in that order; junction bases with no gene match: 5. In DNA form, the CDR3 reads TGTGCCAGCAGCCGGGACAGGGCGGCAGAGACCCAGTACTTC. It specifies CASSRDRAAETQYF.

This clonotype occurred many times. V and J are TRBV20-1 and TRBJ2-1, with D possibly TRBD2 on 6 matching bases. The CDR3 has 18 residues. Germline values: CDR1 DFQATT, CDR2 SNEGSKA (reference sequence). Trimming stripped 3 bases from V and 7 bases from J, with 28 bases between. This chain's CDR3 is CSASPGLPRPQMTNEQFF. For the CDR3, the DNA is TGCAGTGCTAGCCCGGGACTCCCGCGGCCCCAGATGACTAATGAGCAGTTCTTC.

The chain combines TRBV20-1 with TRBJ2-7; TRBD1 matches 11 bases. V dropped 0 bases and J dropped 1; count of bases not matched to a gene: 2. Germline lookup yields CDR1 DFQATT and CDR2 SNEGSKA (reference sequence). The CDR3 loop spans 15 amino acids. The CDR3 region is CSAREWDRGSYEQYF. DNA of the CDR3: TGCAGTGCTAGAGAATGGGACAGGGGGTCCTACGAGCAGTACTTC.

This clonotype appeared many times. This CDR3 reads CASSLDQGWHEQFF. DNA for the CDR3: TGTGCCAGCAGCTTAGATCAGGGGTGGCATGAGCAGTTCTTC. V usage is TRBV7-6 and J usage is TRBJ2-1, with D tentatively TRBD1 (6 bases). This CDR3 is 14 amino acids long. Germline V gene sequence: CDR1 SGHVS, CDR2 FNYEAQ. Trimming pared 1 base from V and 8 bases from J, leaving 12 bases between.

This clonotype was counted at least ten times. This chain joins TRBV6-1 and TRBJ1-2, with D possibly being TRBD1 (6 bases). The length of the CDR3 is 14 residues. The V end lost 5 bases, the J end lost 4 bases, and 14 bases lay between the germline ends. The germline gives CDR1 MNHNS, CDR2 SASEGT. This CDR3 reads CASSTGQPSYGYTF. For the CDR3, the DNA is TGTGCCAGCAGTACTGGACAGCCCTCCTATGGCTACACCTTC.

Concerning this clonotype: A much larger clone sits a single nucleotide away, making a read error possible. CDR3 residues: CASSSAGGGAGANVLTF. CDR3 bases: TGTGCCAGCAGTTCAGCCGGGGGGGGCGCTGGGGCCAACGTCCTGACTTTC. V is TRBV28 and J is TRBJ2-6; 8 bases align to TRBD2. Per germline, CDR1 MDHEN and CDR2 SYDVKM. The V and J ends lost 4 bases and 2 bases, in that order; junction bases with no gene match: 7. There are 17 residues in the CDR3.

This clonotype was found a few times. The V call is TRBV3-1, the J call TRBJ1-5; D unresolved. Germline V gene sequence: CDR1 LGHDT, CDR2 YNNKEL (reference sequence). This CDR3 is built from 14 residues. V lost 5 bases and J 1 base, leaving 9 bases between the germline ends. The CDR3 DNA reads TGTGCCAGCAGCGAGTTGGGGAGCAATCAGCCCCAGCATTTT. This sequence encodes CASSELGSNQPQHF.

The CDR3 protein is CASSYGGTGTYEQYF. In DNA form, the CDR3 reads TGCGCCAGCAGCTACGGGGGGACAGGGACCTACGAGCAGTACTTC. J is TRBJ2-7 and V is TRBV5-1, with 9 bases aligning to TRBD1. This CDR3 region has 15 residues. The germline CDR1 and CDR2 sequences are SGHRS and YFSETQ. V shed 3 bases, J shed 2 bases, and the junction held 6 bases outside the gene matches.

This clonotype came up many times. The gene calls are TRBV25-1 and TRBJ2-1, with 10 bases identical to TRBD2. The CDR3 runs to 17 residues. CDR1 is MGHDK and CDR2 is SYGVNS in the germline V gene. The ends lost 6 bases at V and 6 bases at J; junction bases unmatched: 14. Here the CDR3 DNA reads TGTGCCAGCAGCCCCGGGGGCAGCGGGAGGGCCGGCAATGAGCAGTTCTTC. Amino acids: CASSPGGSGRAGNEQFF. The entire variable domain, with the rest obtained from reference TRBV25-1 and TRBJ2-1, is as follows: EADIYQTPRYLVIGTGKKITLECSQTMGHDKMYWYQQDPGMELHLIHYSYGVNSTEKGDLSSESTVSRIRTEHFPLTLESARPSHTSQYLCASSPGGSGRAGNEQFFGPGTRLTVL.

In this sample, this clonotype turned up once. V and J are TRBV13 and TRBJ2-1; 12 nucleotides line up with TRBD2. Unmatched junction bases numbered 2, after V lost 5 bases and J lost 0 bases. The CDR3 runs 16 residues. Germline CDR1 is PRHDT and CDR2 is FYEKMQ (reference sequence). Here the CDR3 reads CASSGLAGTSYNEQFF. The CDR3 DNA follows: TGTGCCAGCAGCGGACTAGCGGGAACCTCCTACAATGAGCAGTTCTTC.

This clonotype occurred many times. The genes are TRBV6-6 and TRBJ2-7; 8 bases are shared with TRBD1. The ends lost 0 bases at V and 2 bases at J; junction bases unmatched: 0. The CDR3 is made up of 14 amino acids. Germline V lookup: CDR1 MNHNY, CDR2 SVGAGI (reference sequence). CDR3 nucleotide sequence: TGTGCCAGCAGTTACTCGACAGGGGCCTACGAGCAGTACTTC. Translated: CASSYSTGAYEQYF.

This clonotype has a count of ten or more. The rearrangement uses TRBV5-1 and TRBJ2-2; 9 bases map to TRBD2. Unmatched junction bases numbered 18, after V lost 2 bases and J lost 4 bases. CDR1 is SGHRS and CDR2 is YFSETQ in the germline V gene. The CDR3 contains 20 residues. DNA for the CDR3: TGCGCCAGCAGCTTTAGAGGCCCCCTGGCGGGAGGGCCTGGCACCGGGGAGCTGTTTTTT. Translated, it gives CASSFRGPLAGGPGTGELFF.

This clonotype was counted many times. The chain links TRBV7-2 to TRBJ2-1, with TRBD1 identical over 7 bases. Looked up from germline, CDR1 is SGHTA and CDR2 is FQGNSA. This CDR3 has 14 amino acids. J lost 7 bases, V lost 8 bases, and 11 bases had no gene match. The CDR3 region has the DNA TGTGCCAGCTCTCGGGGACAGACACCTAATGAGCAGTTCTTC. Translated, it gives CASSRGQTPNEQFF.

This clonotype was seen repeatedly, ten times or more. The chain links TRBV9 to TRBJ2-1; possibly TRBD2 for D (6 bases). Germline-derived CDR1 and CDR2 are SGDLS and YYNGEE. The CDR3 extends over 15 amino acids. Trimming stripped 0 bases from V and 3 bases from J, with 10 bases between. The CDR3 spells CASSVGPSVYNEQFF. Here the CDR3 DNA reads TGTGCCAGCAGCGTAGGTCCTAGCGTCTACAATGAGCAGTTCTTC.

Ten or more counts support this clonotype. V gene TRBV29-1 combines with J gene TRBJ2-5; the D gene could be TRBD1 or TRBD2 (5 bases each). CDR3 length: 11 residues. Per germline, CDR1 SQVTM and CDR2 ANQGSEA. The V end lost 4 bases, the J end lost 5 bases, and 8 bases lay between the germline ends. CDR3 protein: CSVGGRETQYF. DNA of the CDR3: TGCAGCGTTGGGGGACGTGAGACCCAGTACTTC.

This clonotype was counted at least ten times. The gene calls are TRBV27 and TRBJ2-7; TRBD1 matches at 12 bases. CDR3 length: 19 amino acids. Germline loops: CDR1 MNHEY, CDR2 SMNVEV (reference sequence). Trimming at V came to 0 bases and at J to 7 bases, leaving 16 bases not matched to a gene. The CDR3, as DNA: TGTGCCAGCAGTTTATCGAGGAGGGGTGAGGGACAGGGGGCGTTGGAGCAGTACTTC. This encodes CASSLSRRGEGQGALEQYF.

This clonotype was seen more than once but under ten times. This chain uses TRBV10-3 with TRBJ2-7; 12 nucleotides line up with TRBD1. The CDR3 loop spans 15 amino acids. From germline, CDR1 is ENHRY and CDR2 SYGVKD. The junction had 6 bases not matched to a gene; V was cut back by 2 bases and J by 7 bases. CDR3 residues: CAISEPGQGAVEQYF. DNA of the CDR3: TGTGCCATCAGTGAGCCGGGACAGGGGGCTGTTGAGCAGTACTTC.

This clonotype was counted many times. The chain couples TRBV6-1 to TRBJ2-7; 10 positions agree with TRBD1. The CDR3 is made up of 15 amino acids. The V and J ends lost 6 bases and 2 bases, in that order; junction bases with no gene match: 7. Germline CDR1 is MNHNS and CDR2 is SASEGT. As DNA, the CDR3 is TGTGCCAGCAGGCTGACCGGGACAGGGGCCTACGAGCAGTACTTC. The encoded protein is CASRLTGTGAYEQYF.

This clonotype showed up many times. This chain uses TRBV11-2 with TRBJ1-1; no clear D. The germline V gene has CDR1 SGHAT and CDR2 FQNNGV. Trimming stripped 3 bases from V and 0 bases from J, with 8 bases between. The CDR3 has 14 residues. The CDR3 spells CASSLSPLNTEAFF. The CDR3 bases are TGTGCCAGCAGCTTGAGTCCGTTGAACACTGAAGCTTTCTTT.

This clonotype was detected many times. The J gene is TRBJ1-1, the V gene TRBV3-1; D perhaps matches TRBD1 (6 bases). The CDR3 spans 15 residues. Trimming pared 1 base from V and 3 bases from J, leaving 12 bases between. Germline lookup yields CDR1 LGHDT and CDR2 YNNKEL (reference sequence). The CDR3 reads CASSQGGTGYTEAFF. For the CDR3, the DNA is TGTGCCAGCAGCCAAGGAGGAACAGGGTACACTGAAGCTTTCTTT.

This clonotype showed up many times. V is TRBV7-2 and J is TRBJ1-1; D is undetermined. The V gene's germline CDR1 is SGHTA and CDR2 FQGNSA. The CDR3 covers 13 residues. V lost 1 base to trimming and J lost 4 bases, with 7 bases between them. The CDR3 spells CASSLDGSTEAFF. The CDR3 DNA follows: TGTGCCAGCAGCTTAGATGGGAGCACTGAAGCTTTCTTT.